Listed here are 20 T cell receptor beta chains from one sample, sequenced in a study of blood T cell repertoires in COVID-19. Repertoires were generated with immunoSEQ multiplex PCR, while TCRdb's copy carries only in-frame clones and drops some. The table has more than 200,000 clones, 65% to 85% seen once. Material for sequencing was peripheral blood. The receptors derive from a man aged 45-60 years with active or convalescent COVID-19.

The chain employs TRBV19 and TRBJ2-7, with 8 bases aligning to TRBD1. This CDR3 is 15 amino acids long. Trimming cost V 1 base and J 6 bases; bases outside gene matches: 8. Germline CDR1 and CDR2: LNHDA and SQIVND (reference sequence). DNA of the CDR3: TGTGCCAGTAGTATAGCCGACAGGGGTTCCAGCGAGCAGTACTTC. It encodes CASSIADRGSSEQYF.

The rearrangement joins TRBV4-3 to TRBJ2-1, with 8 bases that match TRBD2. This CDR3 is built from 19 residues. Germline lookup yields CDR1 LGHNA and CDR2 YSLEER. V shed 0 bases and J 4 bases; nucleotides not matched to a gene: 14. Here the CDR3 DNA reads TGCGCCAGCAGCCAAGACCGGGCGGGGGGCCACCTGGGGTACAATGAGCAGTTCTTC. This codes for CASSQDRAGGHLGYNEQFF.

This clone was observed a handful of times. In DNA form, the CDR3 reads TGTGCCAGCAGTTTGGGGGCACCGATCTACGAGCAGTACTTC. This sequence encodes CASSLGAPIYEQYF. The genes are TRBV6-6 and TRBJ2-7; TRBD1 is a possible D gene (6 bases). The CDR3 is 14 residues long. V lost 4 bases and J 3 bases, leaving 13 bases between the germline ends. The germline CDR1 and CDR2 sequences are MNHNY and SVGAGI (reference sequence).

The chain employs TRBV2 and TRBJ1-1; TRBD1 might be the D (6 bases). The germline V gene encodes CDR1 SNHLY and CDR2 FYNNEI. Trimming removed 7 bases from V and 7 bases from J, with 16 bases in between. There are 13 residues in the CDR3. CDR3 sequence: CASTLRQDFEAFF. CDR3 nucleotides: TGTGCCAGCACACTCCGACAGGACTTTGAAGCTTTCTTT.

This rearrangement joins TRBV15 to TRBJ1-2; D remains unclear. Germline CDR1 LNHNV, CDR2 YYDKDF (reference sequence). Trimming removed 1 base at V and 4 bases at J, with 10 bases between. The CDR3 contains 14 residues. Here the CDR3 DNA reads TGTGCCACCAGCAGAGCACAGCCTGGCTATGGCTACACCTTC. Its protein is CATSRAQPGYGYTF.

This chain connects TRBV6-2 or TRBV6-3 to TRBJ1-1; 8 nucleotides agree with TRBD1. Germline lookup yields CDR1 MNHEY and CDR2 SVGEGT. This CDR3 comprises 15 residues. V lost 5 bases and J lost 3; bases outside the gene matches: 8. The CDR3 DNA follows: TGTGCCAGCAGTCGCCCCGGGACAGGTGACACTGAAGCTTTCTTT. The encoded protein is CASSRPGTGDTEAFF.

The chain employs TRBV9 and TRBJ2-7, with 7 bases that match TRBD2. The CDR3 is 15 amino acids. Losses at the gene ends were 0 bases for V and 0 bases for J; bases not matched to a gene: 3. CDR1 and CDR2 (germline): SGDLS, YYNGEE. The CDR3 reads CASSVEPSGSYEQYF. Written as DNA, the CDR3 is TGTGCCAGCAGCGTAGAACCTAGCGGCTCCTACGAGCAGTACTTC.

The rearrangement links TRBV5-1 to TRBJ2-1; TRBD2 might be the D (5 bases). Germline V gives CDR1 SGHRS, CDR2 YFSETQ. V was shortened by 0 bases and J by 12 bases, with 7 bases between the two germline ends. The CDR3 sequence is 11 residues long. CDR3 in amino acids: CASSLGEGQFF. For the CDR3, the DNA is TGCGCCAGCAGCTTGGGTGAGGGGCAGTTCTTC. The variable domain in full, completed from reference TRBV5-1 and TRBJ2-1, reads KAGVTQTPRYLIKTRGQQVTLSCSPISGHRSVSWYQQTPGQGLQFLFEYFSETQRNKGNFPGRFSGRQFSNSRSEMNVSTLELGDSALYLCASSLGEGQFFGPGTRLTVL.

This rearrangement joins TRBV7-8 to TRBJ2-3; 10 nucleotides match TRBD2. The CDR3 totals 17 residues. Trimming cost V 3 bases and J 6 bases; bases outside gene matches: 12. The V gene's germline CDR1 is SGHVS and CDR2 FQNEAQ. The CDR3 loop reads CASSFSGAGGPGDTQYF. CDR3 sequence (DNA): TGTGCCAGCAGCTTTAGTGGAGCGGGGGGGCCGGGGGATACGCAGTATTTT.

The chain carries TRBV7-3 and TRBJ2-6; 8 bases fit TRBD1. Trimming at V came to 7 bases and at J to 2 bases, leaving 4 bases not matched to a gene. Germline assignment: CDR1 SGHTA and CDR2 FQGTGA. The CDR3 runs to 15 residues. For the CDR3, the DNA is TGTGCCAGCACCCAGGGGGCGCCTGGGGCCAACGTCCTGACTTTC. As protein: CASTQGAPGANVLTF.

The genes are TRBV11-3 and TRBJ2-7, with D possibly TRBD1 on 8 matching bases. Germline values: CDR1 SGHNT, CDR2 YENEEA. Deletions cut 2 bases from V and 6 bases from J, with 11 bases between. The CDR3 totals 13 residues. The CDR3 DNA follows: TGTGCCAGCAGCTTAAACAGGGGGGGCGAGCAGTACTTC. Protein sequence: CASSLNRGGEQYF.

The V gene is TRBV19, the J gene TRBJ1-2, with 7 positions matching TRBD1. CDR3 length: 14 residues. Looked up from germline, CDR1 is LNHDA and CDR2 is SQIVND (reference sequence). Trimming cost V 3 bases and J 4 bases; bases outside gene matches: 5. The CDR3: CASSMGQLGYGYTF. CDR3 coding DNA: TGTGCCAGTAGTATGGGACAGCTAGGCTATGGCTACACCTTC. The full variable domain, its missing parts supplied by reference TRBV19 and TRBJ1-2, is DGGITQSPKYLFRKEGQNVTLSCEQNLNHDAMYWYRQDPGQGLRLIYYSQIVNDFQKGDIAEGYSVSREKKESFPLTVTSAQKNPTAFYLCASSMGQLGYGYTFGSGTRLTVV.

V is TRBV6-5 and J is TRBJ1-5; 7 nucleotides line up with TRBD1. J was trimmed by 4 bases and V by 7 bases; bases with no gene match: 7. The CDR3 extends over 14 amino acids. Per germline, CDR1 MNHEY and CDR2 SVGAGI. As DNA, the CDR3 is TGTGCCAGCACCCTTAACAGGGGAAATCAGCCCCAGCATTTT. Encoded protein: CASTLNRGNQPQHF.

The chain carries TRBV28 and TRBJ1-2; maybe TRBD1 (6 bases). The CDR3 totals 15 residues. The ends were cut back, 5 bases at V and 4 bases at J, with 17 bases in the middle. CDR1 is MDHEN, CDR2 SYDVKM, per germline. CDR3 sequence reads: CASSAPGGQGYGYTF. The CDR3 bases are TGTGCCAGCAGTGCCCCCGGGGGGCAAGGCTATGGCTACACCTTC.

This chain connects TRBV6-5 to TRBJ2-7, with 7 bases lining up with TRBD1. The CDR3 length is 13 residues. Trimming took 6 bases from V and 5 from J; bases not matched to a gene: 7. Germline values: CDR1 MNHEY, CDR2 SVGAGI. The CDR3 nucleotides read TGTGCCAGCAGCCCGGGACAGATCCACGAGCAGTACTTC. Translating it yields CASSPGQIHEQYF.

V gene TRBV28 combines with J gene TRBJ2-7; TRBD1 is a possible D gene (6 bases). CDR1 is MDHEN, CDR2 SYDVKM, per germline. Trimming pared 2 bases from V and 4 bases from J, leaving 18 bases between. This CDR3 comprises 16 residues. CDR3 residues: CASSLGWSTQGYEQYF. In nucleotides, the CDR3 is TGTGCCAGCAGTTTAGGCTGGTCTACCCAGGGGTACGAGCAGTACTTC. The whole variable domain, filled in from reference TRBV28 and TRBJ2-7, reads DVKVTQSSRYLVKRTGEKVFLECVQDMDHENMFWYRQDPGLGLRLIYFSYDVKMKEKGDIPEGYSVSREKKERFSLILESASTNQTSMYLCASSLGWSTQGYEQYFGPGTRLTVT.

In DNA form, the CDR3 reads TGTGCCAGCAGCGTAGGAGCGGGGGAGAACGCTGAGCAGTTCTTC. This codes for CASSVGAGENAEQFF. The gene calls are TRBV9 and TRBJ2-1; 8 nucleotides match TRBD2. CDR1 and CDR2 from the germline V gene are SGDLS and YYNGEE. The CDR3 is 15 residues long. J lost 9 bases, V lost 0 bases, and 8 bases had no gene match.

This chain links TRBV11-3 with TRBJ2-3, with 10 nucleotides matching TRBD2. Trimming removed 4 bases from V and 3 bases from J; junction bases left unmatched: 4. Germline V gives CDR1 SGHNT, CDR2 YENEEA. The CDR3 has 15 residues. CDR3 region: CASSSKRGGTDTQYF. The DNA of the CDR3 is TGTGCCAGCAGCTCAAAGCGGGGGGGTACAGATACGCAGTATTTT.

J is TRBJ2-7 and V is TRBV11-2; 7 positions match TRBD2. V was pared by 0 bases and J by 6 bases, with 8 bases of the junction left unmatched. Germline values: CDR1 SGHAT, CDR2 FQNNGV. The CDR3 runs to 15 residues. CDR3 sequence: CASSLEGGRAGEQYF. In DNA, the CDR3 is TGTGCCAGCAGCTTAGAGGGGGGGAGGGCAGGCGAGCAGTACTTC. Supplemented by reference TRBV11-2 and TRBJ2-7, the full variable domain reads EAGVAQSPRYKIIEKRQSVAFWCNPISGHATLYWYQQILGQGPKLLIQFQNNGVVDDSQLPKDRFSAERLKGVDSTLKIQPAKLEDSAVYLCASSLEGGRAGEQYFGPGTRLTVT.

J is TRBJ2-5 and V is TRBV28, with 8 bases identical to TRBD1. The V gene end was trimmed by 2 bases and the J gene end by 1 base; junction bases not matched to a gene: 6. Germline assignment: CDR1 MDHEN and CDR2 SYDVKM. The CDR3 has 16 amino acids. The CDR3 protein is CASSLPGTGAQETQYF. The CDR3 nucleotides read TGTGCCAGCAGTTTACCCGGGACAGGCGCCCAAGAGACCCAGTACTTC.